The 17 T cell receptor beta chains reported below all come from one sample, sequenced in a study of OX40 agonist ivuxolimab in advanced cancers. Profiled with immunoSEQ multiplex PCR; TCRdb holds only in-frame clones, not every one. The repertoire holds more than 20,000 clones, with 76% as singletons. The sequencing used CD4+ or CD8+ T cells sorted from blood, collected in a trial of the OX40 agonist ivuxolimab. The source of these receptors is an adult with an advanced solid tumor such as melanoma, head and neck, liver or kidney cancer.

The chain has TRBV6-5 and TRBJ1-3; D is uncertain. Trimming stripped 0 bases from V and 2 bases from J, with 8 bases between. This CDR3 region has 15 residues. CDR1 and CDR2 (germline): MNHEY, SVGAGI. The CDR3 reads CASSYSPETGNTIYF. CDR3 in DNA: TGTGCCAGCAGTTACTCGCCGGAGACTGGAAACACCATATATTTT.

The V call is TRBV5-1, the J call TRBJ2-5; 11 bases are a match to TRBD2. The CDR3 consists of 15 residues. Trimming at V came to 5 bases and at J to 4 bases, leaving 7 bases not matched to a gene. Germline CDR1 and CDR2: SGHRS and YFSETQ. Written as DNA, the CDR3 is TGCGCCAGCAGATTTAGCGGGGGGGACGGAGAGACCCAGTACTTC. Translating it yields CASRFSGGDGETQYF.

The chain has TRBV6-6 and TRBJ2-7; D unclear. Trimming stripped 0 bases from V and 3 bases from J, with 6 bases between. Germline V gene data show CDR1 as MNHNY and CDR2 as SVGAGI (reference sequence). This CDR3 is 13 amino acids long. The CDR3 region has the DNA TGTGCCAGCAGTTACTCGCGTGGCTACGAGCAGTACTTC. Residues: CASSYSRGYEQYF.

The V call is TRBV21-1, the J call TRBJ2-2; the table's D call of TRBD2 was not tested on the DNA. TRBV21-1 counts as a pseudogene. The CDR3 contains 12 residues. CDR3: CASILVSGELFF. For the CDR3, the DNA is TGTGCCAGCATCCTTGTTTCCGGGGAGCTGTTTTTT.

The gene calls are TRBV19 and TRBJ2-5, with D unresolved. The germline V gene has CDR1 LNHDA and CDR2 SQIVND (reference sequence). This CDR3 comprises 15 residues. The V end lost 0 bases, the J end lost 1 base, and 9 bases lay between the germline ends. CDR3 nucleotide sequence: TGTGCCAGTAGTATAGATAAGGGAACCCAAGAGACCCAGTACTTC. The encoded protein is CASSIDKGTQETQYF.

The chain employs TRBV5-1 and TRBJ1-4; D is unclear. Germline assignment: CDR1 SGHRS and CDR2 YFSETQ. CDR3 length equals 16 residues. The ends were cut back, 2 bases at V and 0 bases at J, with 11 bases in the middle. CDR3 sequence (DNA): TGCGCCAGCAGCTTCCGGGGTCTCACAACTAATGAAAAACTGTTTTTT. The encoded protein is CASSFRGLTTNEKLFF.

This clone was counted between two and nine times. J is TRBJ1-1 and V is TRBV30; 7 nucleotides align to TRBD1. The germline CDR1 and CDR2 sequences are GTSNPN and SVGIG (reference sequence). Trimming cost V 2 bases and J 7 bases; bases outside gene matches: 13. The CDR3 totals 15 residues. The CDR3, as DNA: TGTGCCTGGAGTCTCCAGGGGGGAATTGACCTTGAAGCTTTCTTT. Its translation is CAWSLQGGIDLEAFF.

The V gene is TRBV6-6, the J gene TRBJ2-5; the D gene is possibly TRBD2 (5 bases). CDR1 is MNHNY, CDR2 SVGAGI, per germline (reference sequence). Deletions cut 1 base from V and 5 bases from J, with 8 bases between. The CDR3 runs to 13 residues. CDR3 coding DNA: TGTGCCAGCAGTTACTACGGAGGCGAGACCCAGTACTTC. Protein product: CASSYYGGETQYF.

This clone is a singleton in its sample. The chain couples TRBV19 to TRBJ2-1; a weak D match, TRBD2 (5 bases). CDR3 length equals 11 residues. Germline CDR1 reads LNHDA; CDR2 reads SQIVND (reference sequence). The germline V and J ends were trimmed by 6 bases and 6 bases, with 6 bases remaining between them. In DNA, the CDR3 is TGTGCCAGTAGACTAGTCAATGAGCAGTTCTTC. It encodes CASRLVNEQFF.

The table lists this clone with a few counts. The chain combines TRBV9 with TRBJ1-6; no firm D call. The V gene lost 4 bases and the J gene lost 6 bases, with 8 bases spanning the gap. The length of the CDR3 is 13 residues. Germline lookup yields CDR1 SGDLS and CDR2 YYNGEE. In DNA, the CDR3 is TGTGCCAGCAGCTTCGACGGTAATTCACCCCTCCACTTT. This translates into CASSFDGNSPLHF.

The rearrangement uses TRBV11-1 and TRBJ1-1; D perhaps matches TRBD1 (5 bases). Germline V gene lookup returns CDR1 SGHAT and CDR2 FQDESV (reference sequence). This CDR3 has 15 residues. V lost 5 bases, J lost 1 base, and 14 bases lay in between. CDR3 residues: CASSDPSGGNTEAFF. For the CDR3, the DNA is TGTGCCAGCAGCGACCCGTCTGGGGGGAACACTGAAGCTTTCTTT.

The gene calls are TRBV7-2 and TRBJ2-5, with D hard to call. There are 11 residues in the CDR3. Germline V CDR1 and CDR2: SGHTA, FQGNSA. Trimming stripped 4 bases from V and 5 bases from J, with 5 bases between. The CDR3 protein is CASSSFETQYF. DNA of the CDR3: TGTGCCAGCAGCTCCTTTGAGACCCAGTACTTC.

This chain connects TRBV4-1 to TRBJ1-5; 9 positions agree with TRBD1. With 5 bases clipped from V and 4 bases from J, the junction kept 3 bases outside the gene matches. Germline V gives CDR1 MGHRA, CDR2 YSYEKL. This CDR3 spans 14 amino acids. The CDR3 DNA reads TGCGCCAGCAGCGGGACAGGGAGTAATCAGCCCCAGCATTTT. Its translation is CASSGTGSNQPQHF.

The genes are TRBV7-6 and TRBJ1-5; D is undetermined. The CDR3 has 13 residues. V lost 5 bases, J lost 0 bases, and 5 bases lay in between. Germline-derived CDR1 and CDR2 are SGHVS and FNYEAQ. The CDR3: CASSLNSNQPQHF. The DNA of the CDR3 is TGTGCCAGCAGCCTAAATAGCAATCAGCCCCAGCATTTT.

As concerns this clone: The sample carries other DNA sequences with the same CDR3. The CDR3 reads CASSRRDLRPDTQYF. In DNA, the CDR3 is TGTGCCAGCAGCCGCCGTGATCTTCGGCCAGATACGCAGTATTTT. The rearrangement links TRBV5-4 to TRBJ2-3; D remains ambiguous. Germline CDR1 is SGHNT and CDR2 is YYREEE (reference sequence). The CDR3 has 15 amino acids. V lost 4 bases and J lost 4, with 16 bases in between.

V gene TRBV15 combines with J gene TRBJ1-2; no definite D call. Germline V gene lookup returns CDR1 LNHNV and CDR2 YYDKDF (reference sequence). V lost 5 bases and J 0 bases, leaving 7 bases between the germline ends. The CDR3 contains 13 residues. CDR3 in amino acids: CATSLEANYGYTF. As DNA, the CDR3 is TGTGCCACCAGCTTGGAAGCTAACTATGGCTACACCTTC.

This clone was recorded once. The chain is built from TRBV6-1 and TRBJ1-6; D is undetermined. With 0 bases removed from V and 3 bases from J, the gap between germline ends came to 12 bases. This CDR3 is 17 amino acids long. The germline gives CDR1 MNHNS, CDR2 SASEGT. The CDR3 here is CASSEAVGRVYNSPLHF. DNA of the CDR3: TGTGCCAGCAGTGAAGCGGTCGGTCGGGTCTATAATTCACCCCTCCACTTT.